This is a list of T cell receptor beta chains from one sample in a study of identifying expanded T cells in peripheral blood. Generated by immunoSEQ multiplex PCR, the TCRdb table keeps only in-frame clones and is missing some. The repertoire holds tens of thousands of clones, with around 86% as singletons. Sequencing was carried out using blood. These receptors were obtained from a person aged 18 to 70 in good health. Both conserved end residues are part of each CDR3. Each record gives: CDR3 length, clone size, V gene, J gene, CDR3 protein. Some rows have no size entry. The others give once, few or many, or a class for an expanded clone.

len: 14; abundance: -; v_gene: TRBV30; j_gene: TRBJ2-3; CDR3aa: CAWGTGTGTDTQYF
len: 15; abundance: few; v_gene: TRBV5-6; j_gene: TRBJ2-2; CDR3aa: CASSIPGPGAGELFF
len: 17; abundance: -; v_gene: TRBV28; j_gene: TRBJ1-2; CDR3aa: CASSLGGMARRGYGYTF
len: 13; abundance: -; v_gene: TRBV5-6; j_gene: TRBJ2-5; CDR3aa: CASSQDRAETQYF
len: 15; abundance: -; v_gene: TRBV7-6; j_gene: TRBJ1-4; CDR3aa: CASSRTGGLNEKLFF
len: 13; abundance: -; v_gene: TRBV19; j_gene: TRBJ2-1; CDR3aa: CASSQGARGEQFF
len: 14; abundance: -; v_gene: TRBV5-6; j_gene: TRBJ2-2; CDR3aa: CASNQGYRAGELFF
len: 16; abundance: -; v_gene: TRBV19; j_gene: TRBJ2-1; CDR3aa: CASSTGGLRLNNEQFF
len: 15; abundance: -; v_gene: TRBV7-2; j_gene: TRBJ2-1; CDR3aa: CASSRTSLSYNEQFF
len: 12; abundance: -; v_gene: TRBV19; j_gene: TRBJ1-1; CDR3aa: CASSDRDREAFF
len: 16; abundance: -; v_gene: TRBV19; j_gene: TRBJ2-3; CDR3aa: CASSSERGGLSDTQYF
len: 14; abundance: -; v_gene: TRBV18; j_gene: TRBJ1-4; CDR3aa: CASSDRGTNEKLFF
len: 15; abundance: -; v_gene: TRBV7-3; j_gene: TRBJ1-1; CDR3aa: CASSLTTGGGTEAFF
len: 15; abundance: -; v_gene: TRBV14; j_gene: TRBJ2-5; CDR3aa: CASSRGLSKWETQYF
len: 15; abundance: -; v_gene: TRBV6-1; j_gene: TRBJ2-3; CDR3aa: CASSETGEPGDTQYF
len: 16; abundance: -; v_gene: TRBV4-1; j_gene: TRBJ1-2; CDR3aa: CASSHRRGGSGLGYTF
len: 16; abundance: -; v_gene: TRBV18; j_gene: TRBJ1-2; CDR3aa: CASSPFEGAEYYGYTF
len: 14; abundance: -; v_gene: TRBV7-2; j_gene: TRBJ1-2; CDR3aa: CASSPGQGSEGYTF
len: 14; abundance: -; v_gene: TRBV5-6; j_gene: TRBJ2-1; CDR3aa: CASSSDRRYNEQFF
len: 17; abundance: -; v_gene: TRBV5-1; j_gene: TRBJ2-5; CDR3aa: CASSLLPTGGSQETQYF
len: 15; abundance: few; v_gene: TRBV4-1; j_gene: TRBJ2-1; CDR3aa: CASSQRGAGYNEQFF
len: 12; abundance: -; v_gene: TRBV10-2; j_gene: TRBJ2-5; CDR3aa: CASSPIVGTQYF
len: 17; abundance: once; v_gene: TRBV6-4; j_gene: TRBJ1-4; CDR3aa: CASSDDSFSPTNEKLFF
len: 15; abundance: -; v_gene: TRBV10-2; j_gene: TRBJ2-1; CDR3aa: CASSEPAATYNEQFF
len: 13; abundance: -; v_gene: TRBV7-9; j_gene: TRBJ1-5; CDR3aa: CASTPGFNQPQHF
len: 14; abundance: -; v_gene: TRBV4-3; j_gene: TRBJ2-2; CDR3aa: CASSQGQHGGELFF
len: 14; abundance: -; v_gene: TRBV6-5; j_gene: TRBJ1-1; CDR3aa: CASSYKGARTEAFF
len: 15; abundance: -; v_gene: TRBV5-1; j_gene: TRBJ1-3; CDR3aa: CASSPTGDSGNTIYF
len: 17; abundance: -; v_gene: TRBV19; j_gene: TRBJ2-6; CDR3aa: CASSMPRGNSGANVLTF
len: 15; abundance: -; v_gene: TRBV14; j_gene: TRBJ2-5; CDR3aa: CASSAPGPLRETQYF
len: 16; abundance: -; v_gene: TRBV18; j_gene: TRBJ1-2; CDR3aa: CASSPRPGGDFDGYTF
len: 13; abundance: -; v_gene: TRBV6-5; j_gene: TRBJ2-4; CDR3aa: CASRRAQGNIQYF
len: 15; abundance: -; v_gene: TRBV7-2; j_gene: TRBJ1-1; CDR3aa: CASSPRGLMNTEAFF
len: 11; abundance: -; v_gene: TRBV20-1; j_gene: TRBJ2-2; CDR3aa: CSARRPGELFF
len: 13; abundance: few; v_gene: TRBV19; j_gene: TRBJ1-1; CDR3aa: CASSTQRGTEAFF
len: 11; abundance: -; v_gene: TRBV18; j_gene: TRBJ2-7; CDR3aa: CASSPGDEQYF
len: 13; abundance: -; v_gene: TRBV27; j_gene: TRBJ2-5; CDR3aa: CASSPGGQETQYF
len: 13; abundance: -; v_gene: TRBV7-3; j_gene: TRBJ1-5; CDR3aa: CASSLGVMEPQHF
len: 15; abundance: once; v_gene: TRBV7-2; j_gene: TRBJ2-1; CDR3aa: CASSPYGLPAGEQFF
len: 17; abundance: once; v_gene: TRBV27; j_gene: TRBJ2-1; CDR3aa: CASSPRTSGSPYNEQFF
len: 15; abundance: -; v_gene: TRBV6-1; j_gene: TRBJ1-1; CDR3aa: CASSRWGQGLAEAFF
len: 14; abundance: -; v_gene: TRBV30; j_gene: TRBJ2-3; CDR3aa: CAWRRSGSTDTQYF
len: 15; abundance: -; v_gene: TRBV30; j_gene: TRBJ2-5; CDR3aa: CAWRGGTAYQETQYF
len: 15; abundance: -; v_gene: TRBV19; j_gene: TRBJ1-4; CDR3aa: CASRTSRATNEKLFF
len: 13; abundance: -; v_gene: TRBV30; j_gene: TRBJ1-1; CDR3aa: CAWSVTGQREAFF
len: 16; abundance: -; v_gene: TRBV2; j_gene: TRBJ1-4; CDR3aa: CASSEAKKQGNEKLFF
len: 16; abundance: -; v_gene: TRBV6-5; j_gene: TRBJ1-2; CDR3aa: CASSYSGQGANYGYTF
len: 15; abundance: -; v_gene: TRBV5-6; j_gene: TRBJ2-7; CDR3aa: CASSLALRESSEQYF
len: 14; abundance: -; v_gene: TRBV5-4; j_gene: TRBJ1-2; CDR3aa: CASSPDRTPYGYTF